Following are 4 T cell receptor beta chains from one sample sequenced in a study of T-cell reconstitution after alpha-beta-depleted transplantation in children. The library targeted TCRbeta and was prepared with unique molecular identifiers. Each CDR3 protein gets one entry after TCRdb re-called the PCR reads with MiXCR. The table includes 85,000 to 120,000 distinct CDR3 sequences, around 5.9% detected once. The sequences come from PBMCs, mostly from graft donor cells, collected 60 days after TCRalphabeta/CD19-depleted stem cell transplant. These receptors all come from a female patient aged 2-15 years who had a stem cell transplant for Fanconi anemia, so the T cells may come from the graft donor.

There are many counts of this clonotype. V gene TRBV28 combines with J gene TRBJ2-3; 7 bases are shared with TRBD2. V shed 5 bases, J shed 1 base, and the junction held 3 bases outside the gene matches. This CDR3 has 14 amino acids. CDR1 is MDHEN and CDR2 is SYDVKM in the germline V gene. The CDR3 DNA is TGTGCCAGCAGTGTTACTAGCGGCACAGATACGCAGTATTTT. It specifies CASSVTSGTDTQYF.

There are many counts of this clonotype. V is TRBV4-2 and J is TRBJ1-2; D gene ambiguous. Germline V gives CDR1 LGHNA, CDR2 YNFKEQ. The CDR3 consists of 14 residues. Trimming stripped 1 base from V and 0 bases from J, with 6 bases between. The CDR3 protein is CASSQGTANYGYTF. For the CDR3, the DNA is TGTGCCAGCAGCCAAGGGACGGCTAACTATGGCTACACCTTC.

This clonotype was detected ten times or more. The rearrangement links TRBV28 to TRBJ2-7; D possibly corresponds to TRBD2 (6 bases). The CDR3 is 14 residues long. The V gene lost 8 bases and the J gene lost 2 bases, with 16 bases spanning the gap. CDR1 is MDHEN, CDR2 SYDVKM, per germline. DNA for the CDR3: TGTGCCAGCCGACTAGTGGGGATGGCCTACGAGCAGTACTTC. The encoded protein is CASRLVGMAYEQYF. The whole variable domain, filled in from reference TRBV28 and TRBJ2-7, reads DVKVTQSSRYLVKRTGEKVFLECVQDMDHENMFWYRQDPGLGLRLIYFSYDVKMKEKGDIPEGYSVSREKKERFSLILESASTNQTSMYLCASRLVGMAYEQYFGPGTRLTVT.

CDR3 region: CASSLSGSMFHEQFF. CDR3 DNA sequence: TGTGCCAGCAGTTTAAGCGGGAGCATGTTCCATGAGCAGTTCTTC. J is TRBJ2-1 and V is TRBV12-3 or TRBV12-4; TRBD2 matches 8 bases. The CDR3 is made up of 15 amino acids. Trimming cost V 2 bases and J 8 bases; bases outside gene matches: 8.